This T cell receptor (beta chain) was found in a study of T-cell reconstitution after alpha-beta-depleted transplantation in children. The authors prepared the TCRbeta library with unique molecular identifiers. MiXCR was run by TCRdb on the PCR reads, yielding one entry per CDR3 protein. The sample holds about 200,000 distinct CDR3 sequences, about 6% seen once. As to this clonotype: The antigen remains unidentified.

The germline V and J ends were trimmed by 5 bases and 0 bases, with 20 bases remaining between them. This CDR3 spans 17 amino acids. From germline, CDR1 is DFQATT and CDR2 SNEGSKA (reference sequence). Study observations and caveats: Reports say that about two months after transplant, the alpha-beta T cells came out of several hundred graft clones that had expanded. Day-60 TCRbeta diversity that was high in some patients was derived from surviving recipient T cells and thymic progenitors.

This sample comprised PBMCs, obtained before TCRalphabeta/CD19-depleted stem cell transplant. This sequence originates from a girl younger than two with combined immunodeficiency, due to receive a stem cell transplant. The J gene is TRBJ1-5, the V gene TRBV20-1; D is possibly TRBD1 (5 bases). CDR3 residues: CSAPSFGSGNSNQPQHF. DNA for the CDR3: TGCAGTGCTCCTTCTTTCGGGTCAGGGAATAGCAATCAGCCCCAGCATTTT.